A selection of T cell receptor beta chains follows, all from one sample in a study of blood T cell repertoires in COVID-19. Produced via immunoSEQ multiplex PCR; TCRdb's table is partial and in-frame only. This table holds around 300,000 clones, about 85% found once. The sequenced material came from PBMCs or T cells enriched from blood (not recorded which). Receptors originate from a woman between 45 and 65 years old who had recovered from COVID-19. CDR3s include the opening cysteine and the closing phenylalanine or tryptophan. Each record gives: J gene, V gene, D gene, clone size, CDR3 protein, CDR3 DNA. D genes are given only for firm matches. Expanded clones are given a class, and other clones once, few, many or no size at all.

TRBJ2-1,TRBV14,TRBD2,-,CASSPAGGPALEQFF,TGTGCCAGCAGCCCAGCGGGAGGGCCTGCCCTTGAGCAGTTCTTC
TRBJ2-7,TRBV28,-,-,CASSLITSSYEQYF,TGTGCCAGCAGTTTAATAACCAGCTCCTACGAGCAGTACTTC
TRBJ2-2,TRBV7-6,TRBD2,-,CASSPSLAGVGGELFF,TGTGCCAGCAGCCCCTCCCTAGCGGGAGTTGGCGGGGAGCTGTTTTTT
TRBJ2-3,TRBV20-1,-,-,CSATARDTQYF,TGCAGTGCTACCGCCAGGGATACGCAGTATTTT
TRBJ2-3,TRBV4-2,TRBD2,-,CASSHTLAGGPTDTQYF,TGTGCCAGCAGCCATACCCTAGCGGGAGGGCCGACAGATACGCAGTATTTT
TRBJ1-1,TRBV7-9,TRBD1,-,CASSLQSTGDQAFF,TGTGCCAGCAGCTTACAATCTACAGGGGATCAAGCTTTCTTT
TRBJ2-1,TRBV24-1,TRBD2,once,CATSEAVAGMDEQFF,TGTGCCACCAGTGAAGCCGTAGCGGGAATGGATGAGCAGTTCTTC
TRBJ2-7,TRBV7-2,-,once,CASSLRRAGAHYEQYF,TGTGCCAGCAGCTTACGCCGGGCAGGGGCCCACTACGAGCAGTACTTC
TRBJ1-5,TRBV7-8,TRBD1,few,CASSLTGGSNQPQHF,TGTGCCAGCAGCCTGACAGGGGGTAGCAATCAGCCCCAGCATTTT
TRBJ1-1,TRBV28,-,-,CASNVGSRAGTEAFF,TGTGCCAGCAATGTTGGGTCCCGAGCGGGAACTGAAGCTTTCTTT
TRBJ2-7,TRBV7-3,-,-,CASSPQAGATYEQYF,TGTGCCAGCAGCCCCCAAGCGGGCGCCACCTACGAGCAGTACTTC
TRBJ2-1,TRBV3-1/TRBV3-2,TRBD1,-,CASSHWGQDNEQFF,TGTGCCAGCAGCCACTGGGGACAGGACAATGAGCAGTTCTTC
TRBJ2-1,TRBV7-9,TRBD2,-,CASSLRTSGSYNEQFF,TGTGCCAGCAGCTTACGGACTAGCGGGAGCTACAATGAGCAGTTCTTC
TRBJ2-1,TRBV27,TRBD2,-,CASSPRTSGSSYNEQFF,TGTGCCAGCAGTCCCCGGACTAGCGGGAGCTCCTACAATGAGCAGTTCTTC
TRBJ2-1,TRBV29-1,TRBD2,-,CSVGTSGSIDEQFF,TGCAGCGTTGGGACTAGCGGGAGTATCGATGAGCAGTTCTTC
TRBJ2-5,TRBV19,TRBD1,-,CASSSRTGYQETQYF,TGTGCCAGTAGTTCTCGGACAGGGTACCAAGAGACCCAGTACTTC
TRBJ2-1,TRBV7-9,TRBD2,-,CASSLGLAPISGDEQFF,TGTGCCAGCAGCTTAGGACTAGCGCCGATTTCAGGAGATGAGCAGTTCTTC
TRBJ2-7,TRBV27,TRBD2,-,CASSVQREAPTREQYF,TGTGCCAGCAGTGTTCAGCGGGAGGCGCCCACGAGAGAGCAGTACTTC
TRBJ1-1,TRBV25-1,-,-,CASRWGWQRAFF,TGTGCCAGCAGATGGGGCTGGCAGAGGGCTTTCTTT
TRBJ2-5,TRBV5-1,-,-,CASSQEGLETQYF,TGCGCCAGCAGCCAGGAGGGTCTTGAGACCCAGTACTTC
TRBJ1-2,TRBV28,TRBD1,few,CASQTRGHGYTF,TGTGCCAGTCAGACCAGGGGGCATGGCTACACCTTC
TRBJ1-3,TRBV10-1,TRBD1,-,CASSEGGRSGNTIYF,TGCGCCAGCAGTGAAGGGGGCCGCTCTGGAAACACCATATATTTT
TRBJ1-1,TRBV5-8,TRBD1,-,CASSRRRTGPTEAFF,TGTGCCAGCAGCAGGAGAAGGACAGGGCCCACTGAAGCTTTCTTT
TRBJ2-5,TRBV18,TRBD2,-,CASSQGLAETQYF,TGTGCCAGCTCTCAAGGACTAGCAGAGACCCAGTACTTC
TRBJ1-5,TRBV6-5,-,-,CASRLNIGEQPQHF,TGTGCCAGCAGGCTAAACATAGGAGAGCAGCCCCAGCATTTT
TRBJ1-2,TRBV28,-,-,CASSFQYGYTF,TGTGCCAGCAGTTTTCAGTATGGCTACACCTTC
TRBJ2-6,TRBV28,-,-,CASSIQGSSGANVLTF,TGTGCCAGCAGTATCCAGGGGAGCTCTGGGGCCAACGTCCTGACTTTC
TRBJ2-7,TRBV15,-,-,CATSRGGTVYEQYF,TGTGCCACCAGCAGAGGCGGGACTGTCTACGAGCAGTACTTC
TRBJ2-7,TRBV5-6,-,-,CASSSVAGIDEQYF,TGTGCCAGCAGCTCCGTCGCGGGAATAGACGAGCAGTACTTC
TRBJ1-6,TRBV4-3,-,-,CASSQDPRNSPLHF,TGCGCCAGCAGCCAAGATCCCCGGAATTCACCCCTCCACTTT
TRBJ2-7,TRBV10-2,-,few,CASSEARGVEQYF,TGCGCCAGCAGTGAGGCCAGGGGGGTCGAGCAGTACTTC
TRBJ1-2,TRBV30,TRBD1,-,CAWSPPTGNYGYTF,TGTGCCTGGAGTCCTCCGACAGGGAACTATGGCTACACCTTC
TRBJ2-1,TRBV5-1,TRBD2,-,CASSLASGKSYNEQFF,TGCGCCAGCAGCTTGGCAAGCGGGAAGTCCTACAATGAGCAGTTCTTC
TRBJ1-3,TRBV11-2,-,once,CASSPLLVRGPGNTIYF,TGTGCCAGCAGCCCCCTCTTGGTAAGGGGCCCCGGAAACACCATATATTTT
TRBJ1-6,TRBV30,TRBD1,once,CAWSVATGAASPLHF,TGTGCCTGGAGTGTCGCGACAGGGGCGGCTTCACCCCTCCACTTT
TRBJ1-1,TRBV7-9,-,-,CASSLGARNTEAFF,TGTGCCAGCAGCTTGGGGGCAAGGAACACTGAAGCTTTCTTT
TRBJ1-5,TRBV2,TRBD1,-,CASRDWTGEPQHF,TGTGCCAGCAGAGATTGGACAGGGGAGCCCCAGCATTTT
TRBJ2-7,TRBV19,-,once,CASTPTLSSYEQYF,TGTGCCAGTACCCCGACTTTGAGCTCCTACGAGCAGTACTTC
TRBJ1-1,TRBV29-1,-,-,CSVEGLQGVNTEAFF,TGCAGCGTTGAGGGACTTCAGGGAGTGAACACTGAAGCTTTCTTT
TRBJ1-1,TRBV18,-,-,CASSPRQDMNTEAFF,TGTGCCAGCTCACCCCGACAGGACATGAACACTGAAGCTTTCTTT
TRBJ2-3,TRBV29-1,-,-,CSANRQNTDTQYF,TGCAGCGCCAACCGACAGAACACAGATACGCAGTATTTT
TRBJ2-2,TRBV7-2,TRBD2,-,CASSPRGGANTGELFF,TGTGCCAGCAGCCCCCGGGGGGGGGCGAACACCGGGGAGCTGTTTTTT
TRBJ1-2,TRBV6-5,TRBD1,-,CASSSAGGNYGYTF,TGTGCCAGCAGTTCCGCAGGGGGTAACTATGGCTACACCTTC
TRBJ2-1,TRBV18,TRBD2,-,CASSSQAGLAGGDNEQFF,TGTGCCAGCTCATCCCAAGCTGGACTAGCGGGAGGCGACAATGAGCAGTTCTTC
TRBJ2-1,TRBV5-1,TRBD2,-,CASSLGGGSSYNEQFF,TGCGCCAGCAGCTTGGGCGGGGGGAGCTCCTACAATGAGCAGTTCTTC
TRBJ1-5,TRBV11-2,-,-,CASSLGGMGQPQHF,TGTGCCAGCAGCTTAGGAGGGATGGGTCAGCCCCAGCATTTT
TRBJ2-5,TRBV15,TRBD2,-,CATSRDRALTGGETQYF,TGTGCCACCAGCAGAGATCGGGCTCTTACGGGGGGGGAGACCCAGTACTTC
TRBJ2-1,TRBV9,TRBD2,-,CASSVVSGRGHEQFF,TGTGCCAGCAGCGTAGTTAGCGGGAGGGGGCATGAGCAGTTCTTC
TRBJ2-1,TRBV7-3,TRBD2,-,CASSLRGLVGDEQFF,TGTGCCAGCAGCTTAAGGGGACTAGTTGGCGATGAGCAGTTCTTC
TRBJ1-5,TRBV5-4,TRBD1,-,CASSRDRGIQPQHF,TGTGCCAGCAGCCGGGACAGGGGCATTCAGCCCCAGCATTTT
TRBJ2-7,TRBV12-3/TRBV12-4,-,-,CASSPSYYEQYF,TGTGCCAGCAGTCCTTCGTACTACGAGCAGTACTTC
TRBJ1-3,TRBV5-5,-,-,CASRYSSGNTIYF,TGTGCCAGCAGGTATTCCTCTGGAAACACCATATATTTT
TRBJ1-2,TRBV4-3,TRBD1,-,CASSQSDREYYGYTF,TGCGCCAGCAGCCAGTCGGACAGGGAATACTATGGCTACACCTTC
TRBJ1-3,TRBV18,-,once,CASSPDMTGNTIYF,TGTGCCAGCTCTCCGGACATGACTGGAAACACCATATATTTT
TRBJ1-2,TRBV6-5,-,-,CASRPGQLANYGYTF,TGTGCCAGCAGACCAGGACAGTTAGCTAACTATGGCTACACCTTC
TRBJ1-2,TRBV28,TRBD1,-,CASSFIGRGNNYGYTF,TGTGCCAGCAGTTTTATTGGCAGGGGGAATAACTATGGCTACACCTTC
TRBJ2-3,TRBV10-3,-,-,CATLQGQDTDTQYF,TGTGCCACCCTCCAGGGACAAGACACAGATACGCAGTATTTT
TRBJ1-1,TRBV29-1,TRBD1,once,CSVDDRGSREAFF,TGCAGCGTTGACGACAGGGGATCTCGTGAAGCTTTCTTT
TRBJ2-7,TRBV4-2,TRBD1,-,CASSQTGTGKDEQYF,TGTGCCAGCAGCCAAACGGGGACAGGGAAAGACGAGCAGTACTTC